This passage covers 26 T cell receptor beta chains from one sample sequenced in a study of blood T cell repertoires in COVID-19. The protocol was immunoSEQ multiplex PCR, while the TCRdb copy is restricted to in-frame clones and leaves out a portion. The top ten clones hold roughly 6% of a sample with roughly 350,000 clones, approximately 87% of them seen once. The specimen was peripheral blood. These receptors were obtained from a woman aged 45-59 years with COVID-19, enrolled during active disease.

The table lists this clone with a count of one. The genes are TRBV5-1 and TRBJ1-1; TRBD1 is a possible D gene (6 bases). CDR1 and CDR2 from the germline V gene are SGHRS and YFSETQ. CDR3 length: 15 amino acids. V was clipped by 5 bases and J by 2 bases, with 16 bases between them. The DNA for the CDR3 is TGCGCCAGCAGGGGGAGAGGACAGACAAACACTGAAGCTTTCTTT. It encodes CASRGRGQTNTEAFF.

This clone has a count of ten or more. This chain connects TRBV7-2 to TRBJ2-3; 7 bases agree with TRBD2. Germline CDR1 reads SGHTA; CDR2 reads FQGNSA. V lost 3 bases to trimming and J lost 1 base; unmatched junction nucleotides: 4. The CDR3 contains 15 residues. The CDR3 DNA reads TGTGCCAGCAGCTTGCGGGAGCTAGGCACAGATACGCAGTATTTT. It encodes CASSLRELGTDTQYF.

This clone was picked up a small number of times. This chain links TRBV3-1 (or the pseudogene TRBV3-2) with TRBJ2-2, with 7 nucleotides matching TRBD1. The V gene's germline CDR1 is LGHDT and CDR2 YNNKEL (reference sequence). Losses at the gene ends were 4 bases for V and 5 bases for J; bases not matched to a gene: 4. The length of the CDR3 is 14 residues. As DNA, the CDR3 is TGTGCCAGCAGCCCCAGGGGGTGGACCGGGGAGCTGTTTTTT. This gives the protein CASSPRGWTGELFF.

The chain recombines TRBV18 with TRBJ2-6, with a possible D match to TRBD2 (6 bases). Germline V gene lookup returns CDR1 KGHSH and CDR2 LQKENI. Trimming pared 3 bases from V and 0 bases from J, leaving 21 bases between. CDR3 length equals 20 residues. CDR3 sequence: CASSPSGGDHTYSGANVLTF. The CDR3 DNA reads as TGTGCCAGCTCACCGAGCGGAGGGGACCACACATACTCTGGGGCCAACGTCCTGACTTTC.

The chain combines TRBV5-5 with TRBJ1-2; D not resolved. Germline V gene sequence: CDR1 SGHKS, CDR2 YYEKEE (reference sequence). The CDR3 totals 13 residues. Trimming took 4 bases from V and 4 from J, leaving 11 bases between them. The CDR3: CASSQTTGYGYTF. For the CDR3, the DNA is TGTGCCAGCAGCCAAACAACGGGCTATGGCTACACCTTC.

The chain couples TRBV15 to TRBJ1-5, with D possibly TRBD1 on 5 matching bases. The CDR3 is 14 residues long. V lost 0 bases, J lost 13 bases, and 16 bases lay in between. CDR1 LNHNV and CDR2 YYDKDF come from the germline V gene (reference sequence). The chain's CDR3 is CATSRDPITGVQHF. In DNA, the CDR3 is TGTGCCACCAGCAGAGATCCCATAACGGGGGTTCAGCATTTT.

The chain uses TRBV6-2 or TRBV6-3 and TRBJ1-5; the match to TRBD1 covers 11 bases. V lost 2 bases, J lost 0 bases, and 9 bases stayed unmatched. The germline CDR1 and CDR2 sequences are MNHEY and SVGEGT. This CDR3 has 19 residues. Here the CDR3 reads CASSYSAGQGVYSNQPQHF. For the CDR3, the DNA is TGTGCCAGCAGTTACAGCGCGGGACAGGGGGTTTATAGCAATCAGCCCCAGCATTTT.

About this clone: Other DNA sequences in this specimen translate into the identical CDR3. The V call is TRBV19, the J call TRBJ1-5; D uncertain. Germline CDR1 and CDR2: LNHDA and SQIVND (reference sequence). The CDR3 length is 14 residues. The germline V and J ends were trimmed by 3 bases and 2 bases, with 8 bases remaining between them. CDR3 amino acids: CASSIVGGNQPQHF. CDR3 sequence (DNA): TGTGCCAGTAGTATTGTGGGCGGCAATCAGCCCCAGCATTTT.

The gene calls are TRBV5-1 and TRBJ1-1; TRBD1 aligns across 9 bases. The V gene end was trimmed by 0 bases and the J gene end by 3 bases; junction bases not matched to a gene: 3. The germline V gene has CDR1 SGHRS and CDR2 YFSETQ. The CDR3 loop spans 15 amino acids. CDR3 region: CASSLANRGHTEAFF. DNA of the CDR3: TGCGCCAGCAGCTTGGCCAACAGGGGGCACACTGAAGCTTTCTTT.

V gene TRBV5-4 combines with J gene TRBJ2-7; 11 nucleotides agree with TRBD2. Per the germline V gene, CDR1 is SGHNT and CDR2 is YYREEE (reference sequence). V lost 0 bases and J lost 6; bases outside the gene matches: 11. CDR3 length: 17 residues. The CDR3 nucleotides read TGTGCCAGCAGCTTGGGTAGCGGGAGGGCCAGAACGGGCGAGCAGTACTTC. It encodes CASSLGSGRARTGEQYF.

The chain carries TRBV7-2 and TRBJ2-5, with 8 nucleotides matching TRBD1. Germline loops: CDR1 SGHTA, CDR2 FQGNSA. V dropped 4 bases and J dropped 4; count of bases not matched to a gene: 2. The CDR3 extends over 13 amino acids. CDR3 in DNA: TGTGCCAGCAGCTCCGGGACAGGAGAGACCCAGTACTTC. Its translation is CASSSGTGETQYF.

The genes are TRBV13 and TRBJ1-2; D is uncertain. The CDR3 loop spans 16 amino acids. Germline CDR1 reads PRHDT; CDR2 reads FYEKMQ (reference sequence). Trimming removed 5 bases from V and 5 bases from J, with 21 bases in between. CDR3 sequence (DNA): TGTGCCAGCAGCCTCACCGTGGGAGGGCCCTCTTATGGCTACACCTTC. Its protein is CASSLTVGGPSYGYTF.

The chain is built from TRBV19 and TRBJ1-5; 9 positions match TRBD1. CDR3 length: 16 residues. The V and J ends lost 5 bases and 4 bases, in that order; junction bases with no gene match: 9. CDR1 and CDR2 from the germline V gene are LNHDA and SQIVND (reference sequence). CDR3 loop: CASSQKQGAGNQPQHF. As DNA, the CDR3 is TGTGCCAGTAGTCAGAAACAGGGGGCCGGGAATCAGCCCCAGCATTTT.

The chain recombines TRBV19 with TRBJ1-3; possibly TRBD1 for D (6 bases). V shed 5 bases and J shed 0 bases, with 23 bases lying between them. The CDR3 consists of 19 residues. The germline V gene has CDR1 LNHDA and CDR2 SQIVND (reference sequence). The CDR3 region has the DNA TGTGCCAGTAGTTTACTACCGGGACATCTCGATCTCTCTGGAAACACCATATATTTT. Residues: CASSLLPGHLDLSGNTIYF. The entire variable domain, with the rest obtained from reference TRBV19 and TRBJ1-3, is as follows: DGGITQSPKYLFRKEGQNVTLSCEQNLNHDAMYWYRQDPGQGLRLIYYSQIVNDFQKGDIAEGYSVSREKKESFPLTVTSAQKNPTAFYLCASSLLPGHLDLSGNTIYFGEGSWLTVV.

The CDR3 is CASTYLTMTGGSTNEKLFF. CDR3 coding DNA: TGTGCCAGCACCTATCTTACTATGACAGGGGGTTCAACTAATGAAAAACTGTTTTTT. V and J are TRBV2 and TRBJ1-4; the match to TRBD1 covers 9 bases. Germline V gene lookup returns CDR1 SNHLY and CDR2 FYNNEI. The CDR3 contains 19 residues. Trimming at V came to 7 bases and at J to 0 bases, leaving 15 bases not matched to a gene.

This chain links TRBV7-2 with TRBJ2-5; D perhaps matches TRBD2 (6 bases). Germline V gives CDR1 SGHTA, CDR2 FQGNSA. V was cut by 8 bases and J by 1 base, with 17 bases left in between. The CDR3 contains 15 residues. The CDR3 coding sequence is TGTGCCAGCCTCCCTCCTGGGAGGCGCCAAGAGACCCAGTACTTC. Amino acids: CASLPPGRRQETQYF.

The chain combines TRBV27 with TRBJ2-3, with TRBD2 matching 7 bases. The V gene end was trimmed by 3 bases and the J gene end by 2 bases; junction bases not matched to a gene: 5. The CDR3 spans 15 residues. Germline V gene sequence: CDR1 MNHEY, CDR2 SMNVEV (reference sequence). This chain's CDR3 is CASSFRLAATDTQYF. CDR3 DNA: TGTGCCAGCAGTTTTAGGCTAGCGGCCACAGATACGCAGTATTTT.

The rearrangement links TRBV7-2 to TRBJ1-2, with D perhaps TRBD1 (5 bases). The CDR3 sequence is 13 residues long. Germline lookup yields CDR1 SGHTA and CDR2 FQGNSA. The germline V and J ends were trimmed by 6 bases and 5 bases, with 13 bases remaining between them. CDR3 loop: CASRMGQPYGYTF. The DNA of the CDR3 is TGTGCCAGCAGAATGGGGCAGCCATATGGCTACACCTTC.

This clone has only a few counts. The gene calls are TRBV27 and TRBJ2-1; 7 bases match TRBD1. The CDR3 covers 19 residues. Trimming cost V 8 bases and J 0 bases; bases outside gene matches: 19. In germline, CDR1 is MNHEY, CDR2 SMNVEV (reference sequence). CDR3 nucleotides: TGTGCCAGCCAGCGAAAAAGGGAAGGGGGCCCCAGCTCCTACAATGAGCAGTTCTTC. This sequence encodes CASQRKREGGPSSYNEQFF.

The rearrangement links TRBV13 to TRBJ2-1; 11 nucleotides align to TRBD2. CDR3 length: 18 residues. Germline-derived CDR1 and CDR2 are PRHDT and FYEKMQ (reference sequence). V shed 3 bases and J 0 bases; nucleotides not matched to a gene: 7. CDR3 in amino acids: CASSFGTSGLSSYNEQFF. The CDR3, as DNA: TGTGCCAGCAGCTTCGGGACTAGCGGATTGAGCTCCTACAATGAGCAGTTCTTC.

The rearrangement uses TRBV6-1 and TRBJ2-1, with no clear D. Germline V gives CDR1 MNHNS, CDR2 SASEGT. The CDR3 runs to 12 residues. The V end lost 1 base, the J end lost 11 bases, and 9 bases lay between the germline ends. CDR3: CASSEGHTQQFF. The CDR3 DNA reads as TGTGCCAGCAGTGAAGGGCATACACAGCAGTTCTTC.

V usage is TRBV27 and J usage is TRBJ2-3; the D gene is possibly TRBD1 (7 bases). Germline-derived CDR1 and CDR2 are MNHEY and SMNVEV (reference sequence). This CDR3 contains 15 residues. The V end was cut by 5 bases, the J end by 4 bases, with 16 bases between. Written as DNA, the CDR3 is TGTGCCAGCAGTATTAACAGCAGGGGGGCAGATACGCAGTATTTT. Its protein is CASSINSRGADTQYF.

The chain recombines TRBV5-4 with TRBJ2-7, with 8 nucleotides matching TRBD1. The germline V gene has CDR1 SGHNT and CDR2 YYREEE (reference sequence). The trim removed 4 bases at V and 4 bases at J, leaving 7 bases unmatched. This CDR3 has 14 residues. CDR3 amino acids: CASSNRGSVYEQYF. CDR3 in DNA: TGTGCCAGCAGCAACAGGGGGAGCGTGTACGAGCAGTACTTC. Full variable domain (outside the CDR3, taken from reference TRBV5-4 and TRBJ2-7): ETGVTQSPTHLIKTRGQQVTLRCSSQSGHNTVSWYQQALGQGPQFIFQYYREEENGRGNFPPRFSGLQFPNYSSELNVNALELDDSALYLCASSNRGSVYEQYFGPGTRLTVT.

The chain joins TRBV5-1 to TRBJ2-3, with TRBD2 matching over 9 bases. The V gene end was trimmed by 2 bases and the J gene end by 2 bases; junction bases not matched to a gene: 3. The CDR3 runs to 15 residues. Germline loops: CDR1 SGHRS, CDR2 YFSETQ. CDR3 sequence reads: CASSLAGGPTDTQYF. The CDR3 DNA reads TGCGCCAGCAGCTTAGCGGGAGGACCCACAGATACGCAGTATTTT.

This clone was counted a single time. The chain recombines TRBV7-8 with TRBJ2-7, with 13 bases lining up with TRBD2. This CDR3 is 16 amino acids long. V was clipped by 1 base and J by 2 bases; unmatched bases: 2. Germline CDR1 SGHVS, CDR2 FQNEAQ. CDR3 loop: CASSLGLAGGTYEQYF. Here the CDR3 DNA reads TGTGCCAGCAGCTTAGGACTAGCGGGAGGAACCTACGAGCAGTACTTC.

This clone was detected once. CDR3 sequence (DNA): TGTGCCAGCAGTTATGACAGAAAGGACACTGAAGCTTTCTTT. The encoded protein is CASSYDRKDTEAFF. This chain connects TRBV6-2 or TRBV6-3 to TRBJ1-1, with D possibly matching TRBD1 (5 bases). This CDR3 is 14 amino acids long. Germline CDR1 is MNHEY and CDR2 is SVGEGT. Trimming removed 3 bases at V and 3 bases at J, with 11 bases between.